Reported below is one T cell receptor (beta chain). Trimming shortened V by 6 bases and J by 2 bases, and 10 bases separated the two germline ends. The germline V gene has CDR1 ENHRY and CDR2 SYGVKD. There are 13 residues in the CDR3. This record belongs to a study of blood T cell repertoires in COVID-19. On the study more broadly: COVID-19 samples, acute and convalescent, were from the United States, Italy and Spain. T cells, B-cell-depleted T cells, or PBMCs provided the cDNA or gDNA that served as material.

Original methodology: Reference gene primer amplification gave estimated nucleated cell counts. Generated by immunoSEQ multiplex PCR, the TCRdb table keeps only in-frame clones and is missing some. From that table come the V and J calls and clone size; the DNA was used to work out D and trimming. The sample consists of 120,000 to 150,000 clones, 85% of them appearing once. This receptor was obtained from a woman aged 40 to 49 with active or convalescent COVID-19. Sequencing was done on a sample of peripheral blood. The V and J genes are TRBV10-3 and TRBJ1-1; D gene uncertain. Here the CDR3 DNA reads TGTGCCATCAGCGGACGGGGAAACACTGAAGCTTTCTTT. Translation gives CAISGRGNTEAFF.